This T cell receptor (beta chain) was obtained from a study of T cells in localized non-small cell lung cancer. General study findings and limits: Sequencing, confined to only one tumor region, leaves heterogeneity possible. In the blood, greater T cell density corresponded to longer overall survival. When the top 100 tumor clones were examined, a median about 60 of them also appeared in the adjacent lung, which was paired and uninvolved. Uninvolved adjacent lung had the highest recorded T cell clonality, with tumor below it.

This CDR3 contains 15 residues. J lost 2 bases, V lost 4 bases, and 4 bases had no gene match. Germline V CDR1 and CDR2: SNHLY, FYNNEI. Comment on this clone: Antigen unknown.

TCRdb's copy holds only in-frame clones and misses some; the assay was immunoSEQ multiplex PCR. Of roughly 61,000 clones listed, 80% to 90% are singletons. The starting material was PBMCs, obtained before any cancer treatment. This receptor was identified in a man between 40 and 69 years old with stage II lung adenocarcinoma. This chain connects TRBV2 to TRBJ1-5, with 8 bases fitting TRBD1. For the CDR3, the DNA is TGTGCCAGCAGTGGAGACAGGGGTGGCAATCAGCCCCAGCATTTT. The encoded protein is CASSGDRGGNQPQHF.